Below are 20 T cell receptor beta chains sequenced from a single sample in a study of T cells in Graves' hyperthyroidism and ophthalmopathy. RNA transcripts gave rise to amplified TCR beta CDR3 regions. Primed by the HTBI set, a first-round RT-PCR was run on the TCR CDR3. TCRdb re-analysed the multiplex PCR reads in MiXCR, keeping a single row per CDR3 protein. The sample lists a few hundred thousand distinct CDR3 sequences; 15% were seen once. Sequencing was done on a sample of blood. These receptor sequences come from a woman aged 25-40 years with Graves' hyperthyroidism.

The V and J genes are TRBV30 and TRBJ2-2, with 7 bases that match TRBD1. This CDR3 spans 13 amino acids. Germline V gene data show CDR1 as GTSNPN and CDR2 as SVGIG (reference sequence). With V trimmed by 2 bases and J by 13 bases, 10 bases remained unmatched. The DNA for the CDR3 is TGTGCCTGGAGTCATAAAGGGGGCGCGGGGCTGTTTTTT. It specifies CAWSHKGGAGLFF.

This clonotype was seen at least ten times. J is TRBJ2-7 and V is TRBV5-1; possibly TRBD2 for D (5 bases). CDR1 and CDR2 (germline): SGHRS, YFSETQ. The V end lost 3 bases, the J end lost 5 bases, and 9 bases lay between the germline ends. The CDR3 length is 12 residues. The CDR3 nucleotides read TGCGCCAGCAGCTCGCGGGCCGACGAGCAGTACTTC. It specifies CASSSRADEQYF.

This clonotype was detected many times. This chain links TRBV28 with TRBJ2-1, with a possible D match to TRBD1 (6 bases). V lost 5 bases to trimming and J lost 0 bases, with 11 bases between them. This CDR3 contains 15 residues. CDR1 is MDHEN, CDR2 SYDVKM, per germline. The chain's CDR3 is CASSETGSSYNEQFF. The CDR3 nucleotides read TGTGCCAGCAGTGAGACAGGTAGCTCCTACAATGAGCAGTTCTTC. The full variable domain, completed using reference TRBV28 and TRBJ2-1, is DVKVTQSSRYLVKRTGEKVFLECVQDMDHENMFWYRQDPGLGLRLIYFSYDVKMKEKGDIPEGYSVSREKKERFSLILESASTNQTSMYLCASSETGSSYNEQFFGPGTRLTVL.

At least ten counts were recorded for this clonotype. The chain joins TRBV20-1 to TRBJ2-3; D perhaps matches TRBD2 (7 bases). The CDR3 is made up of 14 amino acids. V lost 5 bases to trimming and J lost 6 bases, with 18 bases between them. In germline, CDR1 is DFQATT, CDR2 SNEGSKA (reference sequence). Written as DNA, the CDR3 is TGCAGTGCTGCCCACGCTAGCGGACAGGATACGCAGTATTTT. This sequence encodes CSAAHASGQDTQYF.

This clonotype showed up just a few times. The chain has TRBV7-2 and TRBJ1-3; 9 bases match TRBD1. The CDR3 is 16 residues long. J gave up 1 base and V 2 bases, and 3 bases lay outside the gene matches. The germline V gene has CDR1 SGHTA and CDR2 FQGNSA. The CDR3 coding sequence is TGTGCCAGCAGCTTATCAGGGACAGGGTCTGGAAACACCATATATTTT. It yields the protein CASSLSGTGSGNTIYF.

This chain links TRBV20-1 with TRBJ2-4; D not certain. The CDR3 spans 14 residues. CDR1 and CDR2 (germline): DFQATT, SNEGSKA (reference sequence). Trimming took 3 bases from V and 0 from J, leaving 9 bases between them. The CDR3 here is CSASGLAAKNIQYF. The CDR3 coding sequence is TGCAGTGCTAGTGGGCTCGCAGCCAAAAACATTCAGTACTTC.

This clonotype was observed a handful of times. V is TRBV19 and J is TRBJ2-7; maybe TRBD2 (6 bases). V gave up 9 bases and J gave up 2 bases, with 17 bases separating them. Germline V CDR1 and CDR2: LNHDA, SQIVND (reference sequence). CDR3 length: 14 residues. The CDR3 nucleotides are TGTGCCAGCAAACCCGCCGGGACTGCCTACGAGCAGTACTTC. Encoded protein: CASKPAGTAYEQYF.

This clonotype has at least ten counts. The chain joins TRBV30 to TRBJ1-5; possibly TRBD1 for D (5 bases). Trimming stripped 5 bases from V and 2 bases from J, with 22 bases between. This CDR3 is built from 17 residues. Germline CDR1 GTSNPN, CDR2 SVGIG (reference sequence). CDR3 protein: CAWSGIGGLSGNQPQHF. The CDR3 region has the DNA TGTGCCTGGTCCGGGATTGGGGGTTTAAGTGGCAATCAGCCCCAGCATTTT.

CDR3 protein: CASSEMGRQGYTF. The DNA of the CDR3 is TGTGCCAGCAGTGAAATGGGAAGACAGGGCTACACCTTC. This chain links TRBV6-1 with TRBJ1-2, with D possibly being TRBD1 (5 bases). The CDR3 runs to 13 residues. V dropped 2 bases and J dropped 8 bases, with 12 bases sitting between them. Germline CDR1 MNHNS, CDR2 SASEGT.

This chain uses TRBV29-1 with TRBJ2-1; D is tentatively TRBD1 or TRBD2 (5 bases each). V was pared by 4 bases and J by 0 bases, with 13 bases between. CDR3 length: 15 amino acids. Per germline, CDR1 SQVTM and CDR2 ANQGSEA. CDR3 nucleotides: TGCAGCGTTGCAAAGGGACGGAGCTCCTACAATGAGCAGTTCTTC. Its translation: CSVAKGRSSYNEQFF.

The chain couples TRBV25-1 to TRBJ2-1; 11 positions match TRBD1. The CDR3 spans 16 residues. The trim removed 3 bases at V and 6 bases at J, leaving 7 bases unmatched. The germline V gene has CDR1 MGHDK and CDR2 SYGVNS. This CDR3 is CASSDPGQGVGNEQFF. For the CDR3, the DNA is TGTGCCAGCAGTGACCCGGGACAGGGGGTTGGCAATGAGCAGTTCTTC.

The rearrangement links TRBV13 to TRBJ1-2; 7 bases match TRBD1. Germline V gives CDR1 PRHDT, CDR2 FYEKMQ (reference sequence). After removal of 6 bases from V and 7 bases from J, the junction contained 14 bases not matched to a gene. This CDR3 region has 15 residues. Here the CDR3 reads CASSPILQGPSGYTF. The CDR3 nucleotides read TGTGCCAGCAGTCCCATCCTACAGGGGCCGAGTGGCTACACCTTC.

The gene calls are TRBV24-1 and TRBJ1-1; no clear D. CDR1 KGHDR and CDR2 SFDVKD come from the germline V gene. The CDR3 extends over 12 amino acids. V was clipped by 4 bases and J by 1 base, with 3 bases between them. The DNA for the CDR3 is TGTGCCACCAGTGACTCGAACACTGAAGCTTTCTTT. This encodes CATSDSNTEAFF.

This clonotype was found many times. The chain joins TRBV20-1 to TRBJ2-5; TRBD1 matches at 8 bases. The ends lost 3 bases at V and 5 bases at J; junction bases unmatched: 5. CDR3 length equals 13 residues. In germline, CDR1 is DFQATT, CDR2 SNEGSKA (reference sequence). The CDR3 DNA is TGCAGTGCTAGCCGCCAGGGGGCTGAGACCCAGTACTTC. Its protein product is CSASRQGAETQYF.

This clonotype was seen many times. CDR3 protein: CASSLSGPGFNEQFF. The CDR3 nucleotides read TGTGCCAGCAGTTTATCAGGCCCTGGGTTCAATGAGCAGTTCTTC. This rearrangement joins TRBV28 to TRBJ2-1, with D unclear. Germline-derived CDR1 and CDR2 are MDHEN and SYDVKM. The CDR3 is 15 amino acids. Trimming left V 1 base short and J 6 bases short, with 13 bases between.

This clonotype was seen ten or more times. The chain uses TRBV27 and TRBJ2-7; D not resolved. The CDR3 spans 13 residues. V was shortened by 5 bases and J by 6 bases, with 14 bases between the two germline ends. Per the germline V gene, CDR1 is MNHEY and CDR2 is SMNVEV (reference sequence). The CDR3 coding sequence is TGTGCCAGCAGTGCGGCCGGGTGGAGCGAGCAGTACTTC. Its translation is CASSAAGWSEQYF.

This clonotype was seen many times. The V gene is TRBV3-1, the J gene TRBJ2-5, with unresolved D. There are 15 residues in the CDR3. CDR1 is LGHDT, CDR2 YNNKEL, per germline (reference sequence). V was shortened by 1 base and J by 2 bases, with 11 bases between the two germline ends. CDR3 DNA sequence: TGTGCCAGCAGCCAAGTCAGTCTTTTGCAAGAGACCCAGTACTTC. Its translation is CASSQVSLLQETQYF.

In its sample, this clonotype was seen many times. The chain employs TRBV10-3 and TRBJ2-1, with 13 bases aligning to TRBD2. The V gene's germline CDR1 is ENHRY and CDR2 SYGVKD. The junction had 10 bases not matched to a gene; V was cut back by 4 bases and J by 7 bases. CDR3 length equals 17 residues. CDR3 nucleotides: TGTGCCATCAGTGGACGGGGGACTAGCGGGGTTTTGAATGAGCAGTTCTTC. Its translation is CAISGRGTSGVLNEQFF.

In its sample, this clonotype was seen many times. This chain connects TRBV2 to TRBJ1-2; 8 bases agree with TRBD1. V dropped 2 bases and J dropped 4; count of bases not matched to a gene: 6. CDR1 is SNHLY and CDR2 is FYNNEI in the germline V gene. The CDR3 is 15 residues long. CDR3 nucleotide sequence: TGTGCCAGCAGTGAAAACGACAGGGGCAGCTATGGCTACACCTTC. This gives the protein CASSENDRGSYGYTF.

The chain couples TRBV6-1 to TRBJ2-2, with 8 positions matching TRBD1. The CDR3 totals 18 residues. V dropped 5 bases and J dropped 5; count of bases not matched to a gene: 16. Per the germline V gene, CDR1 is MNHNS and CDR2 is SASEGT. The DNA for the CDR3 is TGTGCCAGCAGTTCGAGAGCCCTCGGACAGGGTAGAACCGGGGAGCTGTTTTTT. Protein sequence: CASSSRALGQGRTGELFF.